This entry concerns a single TCR beta chain. Antigen: not known. The data stem from a study of early T cells in non-severe SARS-CoV-2 infection. V was cut by 0 bases and J by 6 bases, with 17 bases left in between. Germline V gene data show CDR1 as SQVTM and CDR2 as ANQGSEA. The CDR3 covers 15 residues. A single record per CDR3 protein comes from TCRdb applying MiXCR to the 5' RACE reads. The repertoire consists of roughly 75,000 distinct CDR3 sequences, with 15% to 20% occurring once and the leading ten covering about 3%. Points from the study as a whole: Matching results from VDJdb favored anti-spike CD8 responses, leaving private and CD4 specificities undetected.

The sequence was collected from an adult who was a healthcare worker with PCR-confirmed SARS-CoV-2 infection or an uninfected control (not recorded which). The sequenced material came from whole blood. The rearrangement joins TRBV29-1 to TRBJ1-2; D not certain. The CDR3 sequence is CSVEDFSETGDGYTF. The CDR3, as DNA: TGCAGCGTTGAAGATTTTTCCGAGACGGGTGATGGCTACACCTTC.